This TCR beta chain was profiled in a study of T cells in Graves' hyperthyroidism and ophthalmopathy. The wider study: At initial diagnosis, before any treatment had begun, peripheral blood was obtained.

The sample holds one count of this clonotype. The CDR3 end shows no conserved phenylalanine or tryptophan, and so a read error is likely. The TCR beta CDR3 regions underwent amplification using RNA transcripts as the source. First-round RT-PCR targeting the TCR CDR3 was performed with the HTBI primer set. From the multiplex PCR reads, TCRdb called clonotypes with MiXCR, one entry per CDR3 protein. Of 400,000 to 550,000 distinct CDR3 sequences in the sample, around 24% were seen once. CDR3 length equals 15 residues. The junction had 4 bases not matched to a gene; V was cut back by 6 bases and J by 3 bases. Germline loops: CDR1 SNHLY, CDR2 FYNNEI.

This sequence joins TRBV2 and TRBJ2-5; 13 bases are shared with TRBD2. The sequence came from a woman younger than 45 with Graves' ophthalmopathy. Input material: blood. The CDR3 region is CASRPGLAGEETQYS. CDR3 nucleotides: TGTGCCAGCAGACCCGGACTAGCGGGGGAAGAGACCCAGTACTCC.